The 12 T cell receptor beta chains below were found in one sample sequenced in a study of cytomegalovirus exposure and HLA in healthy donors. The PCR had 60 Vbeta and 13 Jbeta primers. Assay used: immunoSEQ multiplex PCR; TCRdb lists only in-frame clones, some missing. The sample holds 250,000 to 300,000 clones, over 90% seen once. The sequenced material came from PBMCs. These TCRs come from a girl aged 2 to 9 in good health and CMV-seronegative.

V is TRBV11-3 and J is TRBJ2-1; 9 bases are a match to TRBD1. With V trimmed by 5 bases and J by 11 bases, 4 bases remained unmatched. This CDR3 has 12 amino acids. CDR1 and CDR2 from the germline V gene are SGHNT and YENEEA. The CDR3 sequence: CASSTGTGKQFF. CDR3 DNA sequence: TGTGCCAGCAGCACAGGGACAGGGAAGCAGTTCTTC.

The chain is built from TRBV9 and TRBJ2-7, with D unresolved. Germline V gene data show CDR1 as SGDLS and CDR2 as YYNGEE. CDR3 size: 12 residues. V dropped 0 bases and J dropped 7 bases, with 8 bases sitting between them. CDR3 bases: TGTGCCAGCAGCGTAGCCGGTCCGGAGCAGTACTTC. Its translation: CASSVAGPEQYF.

Here the CDR3 DNA reads TGTGCCACCTCGACCGGGACAGGGGTAACCGGGGAGCTGTTTTTT. It specifies CATSTGTGVTGELFF. The chain is built from TRBV19 and TRBJ2-2; TRBD1 matches 10 bases. The CDR3 runs to 15 residues. Germline values: CDR1 LNHDA, CDR2 SQIVND (reference sequence). The V segment lost 10 bases and the J segment 5 bases; nucleotides outside the gene matches: 10.

The CDR3 spells CASSPGATGQGASDTQYF. The DNA of the CDR3 is TGTGCCAGCAGCCCTGGGGCGACGGGACAGGGGGCGTCAGATACGCAGTATTTT. The chain joins TRBV5-4 to TRBJ2-3; 12 bases align to TRBD1. CDR1 and CDR2 from the germline V gene are SGHNT and YYREEE (reference sequence). V lost 4 bases, J lost 4 bases, and 13 bases stayed unmatched. The CDR3 length is 18 residues. Drawing the rest from reference TRBV5-4 and TRBJ2-3, the complete variable domain is ETGVTQSPTHLIKTRGQQVTLRCSSQSGHNTVSWYQQALGQGPQFIFQYYREEENGRGNFPPRFSGLQFPNYSSELNVNALELDDSALYLCASSPGATGQGASDTQYFGPGTRLTVL.

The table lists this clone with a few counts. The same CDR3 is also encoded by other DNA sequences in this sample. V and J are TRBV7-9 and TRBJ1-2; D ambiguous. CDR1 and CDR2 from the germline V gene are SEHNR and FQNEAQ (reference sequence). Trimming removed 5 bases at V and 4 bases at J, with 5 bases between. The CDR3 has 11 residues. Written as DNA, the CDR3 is TGTGCCAGCAGCCCCTCCTATGGCTACACCTTC. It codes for CASSPSYGYTF.

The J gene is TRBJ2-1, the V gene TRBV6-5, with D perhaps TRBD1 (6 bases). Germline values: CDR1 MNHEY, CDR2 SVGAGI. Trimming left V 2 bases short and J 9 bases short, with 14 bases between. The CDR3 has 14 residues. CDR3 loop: CASSYLPQGREQFF. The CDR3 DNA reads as TGTGCCAGCAGTTACCTGCCTCAGGGGCGTGAGCAGTTCTTC.

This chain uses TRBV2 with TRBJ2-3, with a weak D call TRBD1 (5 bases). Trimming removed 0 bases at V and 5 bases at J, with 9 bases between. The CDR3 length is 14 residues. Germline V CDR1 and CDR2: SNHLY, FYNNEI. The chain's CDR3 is CASSEAARGDTQYF. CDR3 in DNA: TGTGCCAGCAGTGAAGCTGCTAGGGGAGATACGCAGTATTTT.

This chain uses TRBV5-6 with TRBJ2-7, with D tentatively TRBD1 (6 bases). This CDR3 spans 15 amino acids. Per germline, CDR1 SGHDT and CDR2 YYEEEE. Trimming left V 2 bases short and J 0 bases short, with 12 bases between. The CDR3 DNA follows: TGTGCCAGCAGCTTCATCAGGGGTCTCTCCTACGAGCAGTACTTC. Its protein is CASSFIRGLSYEQYF.

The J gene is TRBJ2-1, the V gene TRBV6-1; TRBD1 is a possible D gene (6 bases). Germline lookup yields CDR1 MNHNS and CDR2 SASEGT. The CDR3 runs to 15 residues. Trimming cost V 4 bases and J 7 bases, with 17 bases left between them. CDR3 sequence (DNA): TGTGCCAGCAGTGGGCGGGCAGGGGAGTTAAATGAGCAGTTCTTC. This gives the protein CASSGRAGELNEQFF.

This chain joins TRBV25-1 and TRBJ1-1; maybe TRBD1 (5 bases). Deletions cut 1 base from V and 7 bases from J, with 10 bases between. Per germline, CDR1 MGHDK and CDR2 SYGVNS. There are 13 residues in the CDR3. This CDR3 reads CASSELGGGEAFF. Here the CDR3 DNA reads TGTGCCAGCAGTGAATTGGGGGGGGGTGAAGCTTTCTTT.

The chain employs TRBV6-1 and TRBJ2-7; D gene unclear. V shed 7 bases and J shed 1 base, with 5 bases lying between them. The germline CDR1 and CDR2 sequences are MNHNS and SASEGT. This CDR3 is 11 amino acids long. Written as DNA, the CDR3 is TGTGCCAGCACCTATTCCTACGAGCAGTACTTC. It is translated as CASTYSYEQYF.

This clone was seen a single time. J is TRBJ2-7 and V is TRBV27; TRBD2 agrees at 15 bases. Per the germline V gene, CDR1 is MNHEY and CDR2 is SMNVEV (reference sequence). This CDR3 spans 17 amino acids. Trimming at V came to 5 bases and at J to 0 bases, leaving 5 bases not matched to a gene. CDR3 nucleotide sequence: TGTGCCAGCAGTGGCGGGACTAGCGGGAGGAGCTCCTACGAGCAGTACTTC. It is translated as CASSGGTSGRSSYEQYF.